This entry lists 14 T cell receptor beta chains sequenced from one sample in a study of shared clonotypes between healthy human individuals. As defined, naive CD8 cells were CD45RO-negative and positively selected for CCR7, with terminally differentiated effector memory CD45RA+ cells excluded. Profiled with immunoSEQ multiplex PCR; TCRdb holds only in-frame clones, not every one. The sample carries roughly 2,000,000 clones, about 93% recorded once. Specimen: naive CD8+ T cells from PBMCs. These TCRs come from a man aged 18-30 years in good health. Some clones in this sample may be carry-over from other donors' samples.

A single count supports this clone. The genes are TRBV7-9 and TRBJ1-1; D gene unclear. This CDR3 has 13 residues. The germline V gene encodes CDR1 SEHNR and CDR2 FQNEAQ (reference sequence). V gave up 4 bases and J gave up 3 bases, with 9 bases separating them. DNA for the CDR3: TGTGCCAGCAGCTCCCCAACGTACACTGAAGCTTTCTTT. It yields the protein CASSSPTYTEAFF.

V is TRBV10-3 and J is TRBJ2-5, with D possibly matching TRBD1 (5 bases). V dropped 7 bases and J dropped 5 bases, with 17 bases sitting between them. Per germline, CDR1 ENHRY and CDR2 SYGVKD. The length of the CDR3 is 14 residues. The CDR3 here is CAINPTDLWETQYF. CDR3 in DNA: TGTGCCATCAATCCGACAGACTTGTGGGAGACCCAGTACTTC.

About this clone itself: Other DNA sequences of this sample code for an identical CDR3. V is TRBV19 and J is TRBJ1-1; no clear D gene. The CDR3 consists of 13 residues. Trimming left V 3 bases short and J 1 base short, with 6 bases between. Germline V gives CDR1 LNHDA, CDR2 SQIVND (reference sequence). The CDR3 sequence: CASSIGTNTEAFF. CDR3 DNA: TGTGCCAGTAGTATCGGAACGAACACTGAAGCTTTCTTT.

V and J are TRBV19 and TRBJ2-5; perhaps TRBD1 as D (6 bases). Trimming took 4 bases from V and 4 from J, leaving 10 bases between them. Germline values: CDR1 LNHDA, CDR2 SQIVND (reference sequence). The CDR3 is 13 amino acids. CDR3 coding DNA: TGTGCCAGTAGTAGCCGGGACACAGAGACCCAGTACTTC. Translation: CASSSRDTETQYF.

V usage is TRBV6-5 and J usage is TRBJ1-1; D unclear. Between the trimmed V and J ends, which lost 5 bases and 11 bases, there was a span of 24 bases. The CDR3 sequence is 15 residues long. CDR1 and CDR2 (germline): MNHEY, SVGAGI. The CDR3 region has the DNA TGTGCCAGCAGTCCCCACAAGAGACCCCCCGCTGGGGCTTTCTTT. Its protein is CASSPHKRPPAGAFF.

Concerning this clone: The same CDR3 also results from other DNA sequences found in this sample. This sequence joins TRBV27 and TRBJ2-7; the D gene is possibly TRBD2 (6 bases). The CDR3 runs 13 residues. CDR1 is MNHEY and CDR2 is SMNVEV in the germline V gene (reference sequence). Trimming left V 3 bases short and J 4 bases short, with 10 bases between. The CDR3 sequence: CASSFRGRYEQYF. CDR3 in DNA: TGTGCCAGCAGTTTCCGGGGGAGGTACGAGCAGTACTTC.

The chain recombines TRBV11-1 with TRBJ1-1; maybe TRBD1 (5 bases). CDR3 length equals 12 residues. Germline CDR1 is SGHAT and CDR2 is FQDESV (reference sequence). V gave up 0 bases and J gave up 11 bases, with 10 bases separating them. Here the CDR3 reads CASSLAQGTAFF. CDR3 coding DNA: TGTGCCAGCAGCTTAGCGCAGGGCACGGCTTTCTTT.

V gene TRBV29-1 combines with J gene TRBJ2-7, with 9 bases fitting TRBD1. This CDR3 comprises 15 residues. CDR1 is SQVTM, CDR2 ANQGSEA, per germline. Losses at the gene ends were 0 bases for V and 2 bases for J; bases not matched to a gene: 5. CDR3 amino acids: CSVEDLDRGAYEQYF. The CDR3 DNA reads TGCAGCGTTGAAGATCTAGACAGGGGGGCCTACGAGCAGTACTTC.

J is TRBJ2-7 and V is TRBV5-1; TRBD1 or TRBD2 may be the D gene (5 bases each). CDR3 length equals 14 residues. Germline CDR1 reads SGHRS; CDR2 reads YFSETQ. Trimming cost V 0 bases and J 6 bases, with 13 bases left between them. The CDR3 nucleotides are TGCGCCAGCAGCTTGGCCGGGGCTAGCCGCGAGCAGTACTTC. Its translation: CASSLAGASREQYF.

This sequence joins TRBV10-2 and TRBJ1-5; possible D gene TRBD1, 5 bases. Trimming removed 7 bases from V and 0 bases from J, with 10 bases in between. The germline V gene encodes CDR1 WSHSY and CDR2 SAAADI. CDR3 size: 14 residues. CDR3 DNA: TGCGCCAGCATGACCACAGGTAGCAATCAGCCCCAGCATTTT. It specifies CASMTTGSNQPQHF.

J is TRBJ2-7 and V is TRBV7-9; D ambiguous. Germline V lookup: CDR1 SEHNR, CDR2 FQNEAQ (reference sequence). CDR3 length: 11 residues. V was pared by 5 bases and J by 7 bases, with 9 bases between. CDR3 coding DNA: TGTGCCAGCAGCAGGGTAGGGGAGCAGTACTTC. Residues: CASSRVGEQYF.

V usage is TRBV28 and J usage is TRBJ1-5; 7 bases fit TRBD1. The CDR3 is 13 amino acids. V lost 8 bases to trimming and J lost 6 bases; unmatched junction nucleotides: 7. Germline CDR1 and CDR2: MDHEN and SYDVKM. CDR3 bases: TGTGCCAGCGGACAGGTTTTGGGTCAGCCCCAGCATTTT. The encoded protein is CASGQVLGQPQHF.

As to this clone: Other DNA sequences from this sample encode an identical CDR3 as well. The chain is built from TRBV20-1 and TRBJ2-1; unclear D gene. Trimming left V 1 base short and J 6 bases short, with 4 bases between. The germline V gene has CDR1 DFQATT and CDR2 SNEGSKA (reference sequence). The CDR3 totals 11 residues. This CDR3 reads CSARAGNEQFF. The CDR3 DNA reads TGCAGTGCTAGAGCGGGCAATGAGCAGTTCTTC.

This chain joins TRBV27 and TRBJ2-1; 8 nucleotides line up with TRBD2. Germline V lookup: CDR1 MNHEY, CDR2 SMNVEV (reference sequence). The CDR3 covers 15 residues. With 7 bases clipped from V and 5 bases from J, the junction kept 10 bases outside the gene matches. CDR3 DNA: TGTGCCAGCACCGTCCTAGCGGGCCTTAACAATGAGCAGTTCTTC. Its translation: CASTVLAGLNNEQFF.